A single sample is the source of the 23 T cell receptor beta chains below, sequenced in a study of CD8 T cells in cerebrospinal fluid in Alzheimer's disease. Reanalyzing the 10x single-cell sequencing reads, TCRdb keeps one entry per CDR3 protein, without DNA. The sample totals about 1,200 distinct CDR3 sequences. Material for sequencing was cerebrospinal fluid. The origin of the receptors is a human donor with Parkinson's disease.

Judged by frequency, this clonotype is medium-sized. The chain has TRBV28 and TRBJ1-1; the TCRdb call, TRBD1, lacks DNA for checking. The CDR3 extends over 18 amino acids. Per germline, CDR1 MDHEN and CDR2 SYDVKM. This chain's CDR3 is CASSSPRYRGQGNTEAFF. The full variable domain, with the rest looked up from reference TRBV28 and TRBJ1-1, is DVKVTQSSRYLVKRTGEKVFLECVQDMDHENMFWYRQDPGLGLRLIYFSYDVKMKEKGDIPEGYSVSREKKERFSLILESASTNQTSMYLCASSSPRYRGQGNTEAFFGQGTRLTVV.

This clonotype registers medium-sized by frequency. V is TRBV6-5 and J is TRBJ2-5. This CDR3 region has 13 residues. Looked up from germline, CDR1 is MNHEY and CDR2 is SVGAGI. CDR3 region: CASSYSRFETQYF.

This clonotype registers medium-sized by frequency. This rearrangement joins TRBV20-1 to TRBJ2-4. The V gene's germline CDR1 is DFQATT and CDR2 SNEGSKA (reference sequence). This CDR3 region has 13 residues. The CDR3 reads CSAARLAKNIQYF.

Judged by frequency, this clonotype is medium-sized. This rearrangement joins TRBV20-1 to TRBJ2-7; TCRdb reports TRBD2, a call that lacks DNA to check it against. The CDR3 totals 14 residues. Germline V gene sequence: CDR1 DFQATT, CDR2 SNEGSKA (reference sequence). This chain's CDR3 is CSASGAIGAGEQYF.

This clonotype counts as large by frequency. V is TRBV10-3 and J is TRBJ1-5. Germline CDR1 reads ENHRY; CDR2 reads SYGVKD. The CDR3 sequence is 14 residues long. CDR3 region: CAISRESGNQPQHF.

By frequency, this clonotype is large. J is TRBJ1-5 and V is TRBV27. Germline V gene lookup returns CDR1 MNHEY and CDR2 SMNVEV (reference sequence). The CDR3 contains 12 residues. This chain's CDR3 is CASSGNGQPQHF.

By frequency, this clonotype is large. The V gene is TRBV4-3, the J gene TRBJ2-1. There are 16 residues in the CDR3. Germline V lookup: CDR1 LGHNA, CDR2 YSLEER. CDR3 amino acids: CASSQDRDFPYNEQFF.

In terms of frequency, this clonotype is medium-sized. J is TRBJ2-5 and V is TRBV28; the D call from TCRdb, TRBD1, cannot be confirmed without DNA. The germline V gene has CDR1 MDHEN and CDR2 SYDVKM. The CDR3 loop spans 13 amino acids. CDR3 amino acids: CASRQQGQETQYF.

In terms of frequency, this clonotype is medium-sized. Here the CDR3 reads CASSQEGLGNTIYF. The gene calls are TRBV14 and TRBJ1-3. CDR3 length: 14 residues. The germline V gene encodes CDR1 SGHDN and CDR2 FVKESK.

This chain's CDR3 is CASSIYGRVHTGELFF. The V call is TRBV19, the J call TRBJ2-2; TCRdb returns TRBD2, unconfirmable since there is no DNA. CDR3 size: 16 residues. The germline V gene encodes CDR1 LNHDA and CDR2 SQIVND (reference sequence).

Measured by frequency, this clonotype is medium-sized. CDR3: CASSSANQETQYF. The chain joins TRBV6-2 or TRBV6-3 to TRBJ2-5. The CDR3 contains 13 residues. Germline CDR1 MNHEY, CDR2 SVGEGT.

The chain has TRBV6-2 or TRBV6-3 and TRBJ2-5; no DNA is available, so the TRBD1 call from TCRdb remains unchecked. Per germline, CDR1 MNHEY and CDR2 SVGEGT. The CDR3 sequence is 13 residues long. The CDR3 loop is CASRSTGKETQYF.

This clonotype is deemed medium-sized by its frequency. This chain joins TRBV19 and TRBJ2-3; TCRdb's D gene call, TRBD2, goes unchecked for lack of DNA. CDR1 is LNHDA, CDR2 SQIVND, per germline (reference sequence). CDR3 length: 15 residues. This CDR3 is CASRYRAHGTDTQYF.

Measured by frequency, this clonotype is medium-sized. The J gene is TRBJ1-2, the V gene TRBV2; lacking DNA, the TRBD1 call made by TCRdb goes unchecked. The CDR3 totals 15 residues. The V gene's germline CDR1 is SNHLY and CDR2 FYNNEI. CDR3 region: CANPKKTGTGNGYTF.

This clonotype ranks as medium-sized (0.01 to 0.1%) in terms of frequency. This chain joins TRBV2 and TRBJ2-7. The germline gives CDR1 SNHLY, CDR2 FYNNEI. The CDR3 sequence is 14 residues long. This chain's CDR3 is CASSEIDKRYEQYF.

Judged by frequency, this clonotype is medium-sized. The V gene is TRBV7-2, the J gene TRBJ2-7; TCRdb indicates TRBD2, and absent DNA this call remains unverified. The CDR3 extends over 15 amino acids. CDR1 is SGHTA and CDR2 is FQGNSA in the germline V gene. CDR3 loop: CASSLVAGAHYEQYF. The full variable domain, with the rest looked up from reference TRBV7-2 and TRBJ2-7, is GAGVSQSPSNKVTEKGKDVELRCDPISGHTALYWYRQSLGQGLEFLIYFQGNSAPDKSGLPSDRFSAERTGGSVSTLTIQRTQQEDSAVYLCASSLVAGAHYEQYFGPGTRLTVT.

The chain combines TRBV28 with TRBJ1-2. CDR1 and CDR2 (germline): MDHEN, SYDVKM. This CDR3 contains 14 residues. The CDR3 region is CASSEALRRGGYTF.

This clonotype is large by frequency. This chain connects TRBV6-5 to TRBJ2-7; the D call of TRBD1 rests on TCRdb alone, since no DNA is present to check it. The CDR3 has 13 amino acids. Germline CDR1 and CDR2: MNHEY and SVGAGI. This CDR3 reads CASRRDNTYEQYF.

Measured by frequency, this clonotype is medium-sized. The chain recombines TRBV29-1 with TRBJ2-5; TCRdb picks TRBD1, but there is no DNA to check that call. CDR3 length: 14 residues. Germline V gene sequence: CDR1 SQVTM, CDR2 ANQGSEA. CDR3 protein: CSVDRGYRVETQYF. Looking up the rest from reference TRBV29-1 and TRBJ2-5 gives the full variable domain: SAVISQKPSRDICQRGTSLTIQCQVDSQVTMMFWYRQQPGQSLTLIATANQGSEATYESGFVIDKFPISRPNLTFSTLTVSNMSPEDSSIYLCSVDRGYRVETQYFGPGTRLLVL.

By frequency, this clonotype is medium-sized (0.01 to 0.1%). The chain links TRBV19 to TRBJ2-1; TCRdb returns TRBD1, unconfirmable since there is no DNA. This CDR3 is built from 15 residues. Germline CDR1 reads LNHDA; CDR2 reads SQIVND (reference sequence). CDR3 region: CASSRTGVVRNEQFF.

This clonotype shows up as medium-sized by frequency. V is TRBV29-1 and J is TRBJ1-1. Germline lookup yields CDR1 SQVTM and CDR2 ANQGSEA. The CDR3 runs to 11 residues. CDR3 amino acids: CSVGGPSEAFF.

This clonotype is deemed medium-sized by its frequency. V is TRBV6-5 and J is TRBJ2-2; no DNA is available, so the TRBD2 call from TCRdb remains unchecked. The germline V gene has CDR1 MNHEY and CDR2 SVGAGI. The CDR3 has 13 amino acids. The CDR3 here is CASTRGGTGELFF.

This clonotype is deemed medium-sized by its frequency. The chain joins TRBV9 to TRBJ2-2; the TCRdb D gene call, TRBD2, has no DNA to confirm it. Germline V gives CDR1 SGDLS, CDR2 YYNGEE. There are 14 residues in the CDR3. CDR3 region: CASRTGALGGELFF.